This T cell receptor (beta chain) was recorded in a study of cytomegalovirus exposure and HLA in healthy donors. Overall study context: Of the donors genotyped, about 390 in all, about 81% fell in the Caucasian-associated ancestry cluster.

Concerning this clone itself: Antigen unknown.

Primers: 60 Vbeta forward and 13 Jbeta reverse. TCRdb's table, derived via immunoSEQ multiplex PCR, lists solely in-frame clones and lacks some. The table records about 72,000 clones, around 80% of them present only once. Broader study findings: Productive rates of about 87% or about 30% were seen for most TCR beta V segments in an earlier analysis. TCR sequences were mostly rare, though some public TCRs occurred in many donors.

The sequencing sample was made of PBMCs. The receptor's source is a man aged 18 to 30 in good health and CMV-seronegative.

CDR3 region: CASHASSGGVLGNEQFF. For the CDR3, the DNA is TGTGCCAGCCACGCTTCAAGCGGGGGGGTCTTAGGCAATGAGCAGTTCTTC. The gene calls are TRBV7-2 and TRBJ2-1; 10 nucleotides match TRBD2. The CDR3 covers 17 residues. V dropped 8 bases and J dropped 6; count of bases not matched to a gene: 16. Germline values: CDR1 SGHTA, CDR2 FQGNSA.